This T cell receptor beta chain was identified during a study of CD8 T cells in Susac syndrome (dated by TCRdb to between 2018 and 2021). Regarding the study in general: The study used repertoire sequencing to test whether antigen drove CD8+ T cell activation and differentiation in Susac syndrome.

Results the study describes overall, beyond this receptor: The number of individuals in the TCR sequencing and HLA analysis was acknowledged as relatively small.

As regards this clonotype: Its antigen has not been determined. No per-base quality is available; no much larger clone lies one base away.

Trimming at the junction amounts to 5 bases on V and 8 bases on J, and the germline ends lie 12 bases apart. CDR1 is given as PRHDT and CDR2 as FYEKMQ, both from the germline V gene (reference sequence). The CDR3, cysteine through phenylalanine, is 13 amino acids long. Only the CDR3 region is kept as DNA, spanning 39 bases read in frame from base 1. Peripheral blood CD8+ and CD4+ T cells from healthy donors, Susac syndrome patients and multiple sclerosis patients were profiled using high-throughput TCR beta sequencing. Healthy donors were age- and sex-matched controls. Bulk CD8+ and CD4+ T cells were purified by magnetic negative isolation, while CD8+ TEMRA cells were enriched using FACS. Blood was drawn into EDTA tubes, processed within 24 hours, and PBMCs were isolated by density gradient centrifugation. PBMCs destined for TCR sequencing were cryopreserved in liquid nitrogen and later thawed in a 37 °C water bath. The sorted or isolated CD4+, CD8+ and CD8+ TEMRA cells reached a purity of at least 90%.

RNA was extracted using the RNeasy kit, and roughly 0.5 to 1 ug of the RNA was reverse transcribed with random hexamers. TCR beta CDR3 regions were amplified with the immunoSEQ multiplex PCR assay covering 54 Vbeta and 13 Jbeta segments. PCR amplification bias was corrected by using a synthetic template baseline for primer optimization and computational correction. The authors' analysis ran thus. Only productive sequences were kept, with reads annotated to V, D and J genes according to IMGT and analyzed in immunoSEQ Analyzer. To calculate clonality, Shannon entropy was normalized by log2 of the number of productive unique sequences and then subtracted from one. For each patient and control, public and private clones were evaluated within the 100 most prevalent clones. Clones were defined as Susac-specific if absent from the healthy and MS cohorts, from 1052 published viral clones and from other ImmuneACCESS disease sequences. TCRdb trimmed the raw reads at Q25, called clones with MiXCR and kept productive beta chains. Each record represents a unique CDR3 protein, reported with the most common genes and DNA among its rows. V and J calls and clone size were set by TCRdb, not the authors. Counted in this sample were about 120,000 distinct CDR3 sequences; 80% to 95% of them appeared once. 0.13% to 0.15% of the sample is held by the ten biggest clonotypes.

The sequenced sample was CD4+ T cells from PBMCs. This sequence uses TRBV13 and TRBJ1-4; 6 matching bases give a weak D call of TRBD1. The origin of this receptor is a human donor in good health. The nucleotides are TGTGCCAGCAGCCTGGGGGCAGACGAAAAACTGTTTTTT. It is translated as CASSLGADEKLFF.